Presented here are 20 T cell receptor beta chains from one specimen sequenced in a study of cytomegalovirus exposure and HLA in healthy donors. Vbeta (60) and Jbeta (13) primers were used in the PCR. The table came from immunoSEQ multiplex PCR; TCRdb's copy has only in-frame clones and leaves some out. Of 110,000 or so clones detected, roughly an eighth appear once; the ten largest clones hold roughly 16%. What was sequenced was PBMCs. The origin of the receptors is a man aged 35 to 55 in good health and CMV-seropositive.

This clone showed up just a few times. This chain connects TRBV4-1 to TRBJ2-7; D is uncertain. This CDR3 has 16 residues. Germline V gives CDR1 MGHRA, CDR2 YSYEKL. V gave up 0 bases and J gave up 0 bases, with 12 bases separating them. The CDR3 DNA reads as TGCGCCAGCAGCCAAGAAAAGAAATTGAGCTCCTACGAGCAGTACTTC. Amino acid sequence: CASSQEKKLSSYEQYF.

This chain uses TRBV7-8 with TRBJ2-7; a possible D gene is TRBD2 (6 bases). CDR3 length: 14 residues. V was clipped by 3 bases and J by 2 bases, with 11 bases between them. Germline-derived CDR1 and CDR2 are SGHVS and FQNEAQ. This CDR3 is CASSFAGTTYEQYF. The CDR3, as DNA: TGTGCCAGCAGCTTTGCGGGAACTACCTACGAGCAGTACTTC. Together with reference TRBV7-8 and TRBJ2-7, the CDR3 gives the full variable domain: GAGVSQSPRYKVAKRGQDVALRCDPISGHVSLFWYQQALGQGPEFLTYFQNEAQLDKSGLPSDRFFAERPEGSVSTLKIQRTQQEDSAVYLCASSFAGTTYEQYFGPGTRLTVT.

The rearrangement links TRBV21-1 to TRBJ1-5; TRBD1 is the table's D call, not checked against the DNA. TRBV21-1 is listed as a pseudogene. The CDR3 consists of 13 residues. CDR3 sequence reads: CASRRHSDQPQHF. The CDR3 nucleotides read TGTGCCAGCAGACGACATTCCGATCAGCCCCAGCATTTT.

This chain joins TRBV7-2 and TRBJ2-1; 9 bases are a match to TRBD2. Germline V gene sequence: CDR1 SGHTA, CDR2 FQGNSA. The CDR3 loop spans 14 amino acids. V shed 3 bases and J 8 bases; nucleotides not matched to a gene: 5. The CDR3 region is CASSLGGLADEQFF. CDR3 coding DNA: TGTGCCAGCAGCTTGGGGGGACTAGCCGATGAGCAGTTCTTC.

This clone has more than one count but fewer than ten. CDR3 sequence reads: CASSLDRGERRYTF. The CDR3 nucleotides read TGTGCCAGCAGCTTAGACCGGGGTGAAAGGAGGTACACCTTC. The gene calls are TRBV11-1 and TRBJ1-2; D is undetermined. Trimming took off 1 base at V and 11 bases at J, with 17 bases between the two ends. The CDR3 is made up of 14 amino acids. Germline loops: CDR1 SGHAT, CDR2 FQDESV (reference sequence).

This clone was seen only a few times. The rearrangement joins TRBV29-1 to TRBJ2-5; 8 bases are shared with TRBD1. The CDR3 consists of 12 residues. V was pared by 7 bases and J by 4 bases, with 5 bases of the junction left unmatched. CDR1 and CDR2 (germline): SQVTM, ANQGSEA. CDR3 DNA: TGCAGCGACGAACAGGGGGGAGAGACCCAGTACTTC. It yields the protein CSDEQGGETQYF. Complete variable domain (other parts from reference TRBV29-1 and TRBJ2-5): SAVISQKPSRDICQRGTSLTIQCQVDSQVTMMFWYRQQPGQSLTLIATANQGSEATYESGFVIDKFPISRPNLTFSTLTVSNMSPEDSSIYLCSDEQGGETQYFGPGTRLLVL.

This clone came up a few times. CDR3 sequence (DNA): TGTGCCAGCAGTTTAATACCTTCCGCCCGAGCCGGGGAGCTGTTTTTT. It specifies CASSLIPSARAGELFF. V usage is TRBV28 and J usage is TRBJ2-2; D ambiguous. This CDR3 region has 16 residues. The germline V gene encodes CDR1 MDHEN and CDR2 SYDVKM. Trimming removed 2 bases from V and 6 bases from J, with 16 bases in between.

V gene TRBV29-1 combines with J gene TRBJ1-2; D is perhaps TRBD1 (5 bases). The V end was cut by 4 bases, the J end by 6 bases, with 15 bases between. The germline V gene encodes CDR1 SQVTM and CDR2 ANQGSEA. This CDR3 contains 13 residues. The CDR3 DNA is TGCAGCGTTGTGGATTGGGGCCGAGATGGCTACACCTTC. It codes for CSVVDWGRDGYTF.

This clone was recorded a few times. The chain joins TRBV28 to TRBJ1-5, with D hard to call. The germline V and J ends were trimmed by 5 bases and 11 bases, with 13 bases remaining between them. CDR1 and CDR2 (germline): MDHEN, SYDVKM. CDR3 size: 12 residues. CDR3: CASSQTLLAQHF. As DNA, the CDR3 is TGTGCCAGCAGTCAAACTTTATTAGCCCAGCATTTT. Based on the CDR3 plus reference TRBV28 and TRBJ1-5, the full variable domain is DVKVTQSSRYLVKRTGEKVFLECVQDMDHENMFWYRQDPGLGLRLIYFSYDVKMKEKGDIPEGYSVSREKKERFSLILESASTNQTSMYLCASSQTLLAQHFGDGTRLSIL.

CDR3 bases: TGTGCCAGCAGCGGGGACTTGAACACCGGGGAGCTGTTTTTT. The encoded protein is CASSGDLNTGELFF. The gene calls are TRBV9 and TRBJ2-2, with D possibly TRBD2 on 6 matching bases. V lost 3 bases and J 1 base, leaving 7 bases between the germline ends. CDR1 and CDR2 (germline): SGDLS, YYNGEE. The CDR3 consists of 14 residues.

This clone has only a few counts. This sequence joins TRBV19 and TRBJ2-6, with TRBD1 matching 7 bases. The CDR3 contains 19 residues. Trimming cost V 7 bases and J 2 bases; bases outside gene matches: 17. Germline loops: CDR1 LNHDA, CDR2 SQIVND (reference sequence). The CDR3 spells CASTLSATTGYPGANVLTF. In DNA, the CDR3 is TGTGCCAGTACCCTTTCGGCAACGACAGGGTATCCTGGGGCCAACGTCCTGACTTTC.

The table lists this clone with a few counts. The V and J genes are TRBV27 and TRBJ1-5, with 7 bases lining up with TRBD1. J gave up 1 base and V 8 bases, and 5 bases lay outside the gene matches. Germline CDR1 MNHEY, CDR2 SMNVEV (reference sequence). This CDR3 has 14 residues. CDR3 region: CASARGVSNQPQHF. As DNA, the CDR3 is TGTGCCAGCGCCAGGGGGGTCAGCAATCAGCCCCAGCATTTT.

This clone was counted only a few times. The rearrangement joins TRBV6-6 to TRBJ2-1; tentative D call: TRBD2 (5 bases). This CDR3 has 14 amino acids. V lost 2 bases and J lost 3, with 8 bases in between. Germline CDR1 reads MNHNY; CDR2 reads SVGAGI (reference sequence). CDR3 DNA sequence: TGTGCCAGCAGTTACGCGGAGGACTACAATGAGCAGTTCTTC. Translated: CASSYAEDYNEQFF.

The rearrangement joins TRBV7-8 to TRBJ2-1; TRBD2 matches 7 bases. This CDR3 is 17 amino acids long. With 2 bases clipped from V and 5 bases from J, the junction kept 12 bases outside the gene matches. Per the germline V gene, CDR1 is SGHVS and CDR2 is FQNEAQ. As DNA, the CDR3 is TGTGCCAGCAGCTTAAACCTCTTCGCGGGAGCCCACAATGAGCAGTTCTTC. Translation gives CASSLNLFAGAHNEQFF.

The gene calls are TRBV6-5 and TRBJ1-2, with TRBD1 matching 9 bases. Germline V CDR1 and CDR2: MNHEY, SVGAGI. V shed 6 bases, J shed 7 bases, and the junction held 3 bases outside the gene matches. The CDR3 covers 12 residues. This CDR3 is CASRQGAFGYTF. CDR3 bases: TGTGCCAGCAGACAGGGGGCGTTTGGCTACACCTTC.

This clone came up a few times. The V and J genes are TRBV7-8 and TRBJ2-7; D may be TRBD2 (6 bases). V lost 2 bases and J lost 0, with 8 bases in between. CDR3 length: 14 amino acids. The V gene's germline CDR1 is SGHVS and CDR2 FQNEAQ. The CDR3 coding sequence is TGTGCCAGCAGCTTACTCGGGAGCTCCTACGAGCAGTACTTC. It encodes CASSLLGSSYEQYF.

The chain combines TRBV6-1 with TRBJ2-7, with 11 bases identical to TRBD1. The CDR3 spans 15 residues. The germline V gene encodes CDR1 MNHNS and CDR2 SASEGT. Germline trimming cut 4 bases from V and 7 bases from J; bases unmatched to any gene: 9. CDR3 DNA sequence: TGTGCCAGCAGTGCCTCCGGGACAGGGGGTCGTGAGCAGTACTTC. Translation: CASSASGTGGREQYF.

V and J are TRBV28 and TRBJ1-2, with 9 bases lining up with TRBD1. With V trimmed by 4 bases and J by 4 bases, 7 bases remained unmatched. CDR3 length: 15 amino acids. CDR1 is MDHEN and CDR2 is SYDVKM in the germline V gene. CDR3 DNA: TGTGCCAGCAGTTCTCACGGGACAGGGACCTATGGCTACACCTTC. Its translation is CASSSHGTGTYGYTF.

The chain couples TRBV19 to TRBJ1-4, with D unclear. CDR1 and CDR2 from the germline V gene are LNHDA and SQIVND (reference sequence). Trimming shortened V by 5 bases and J by 0 bases, and 10 bases separated the two germline ends. The CDR3 extends over 15 amino acids. The CDR3 is CASSRTVTTNEKLFF. Here the CDR3 DNA reads TGTGCCAGTAGTCGTACAGTTACAACTAATGAAAAACTGTTTTTT. The whole variable domain, remainder taken from reference TRBV19 and TRBJ1-4, is DGGITQSPKYLFRKEGQNVTLSCEQNLNHDAMYWYRQDPGQGLRLIYYSQIVNDFQKGDIAEGYSVSREKKESFPLTVTSAQKNPTAFYLCASSRTVTTNEKLFFGSGTQLSVL.

The chain is built from TRBV28 and TRBJ2-7, with D possibly being TRBD1 (5 bases). The V end was cut by 4 bases, the J end by 0 bases, with 7 bases between. The germline V gene encodes CDR1 MDHEN and CDR2 SYDVKM. The length of the CDR3 is 13 residues. CDR3 in amino acids: CASSWGGSYEQYF. In DNA, the CDR3 is TGTGCCAGCAGTTGGGGCGGCTCCTACGAGCAGTACTTC. The variable domain in full, with the rest retrieved from reference TRBV28 and TRBJ2-7, is DVKVTQSSRYLVKRTGEKVFLECVQDMDHENMFWYRQDPGLGLRLIYFSYDVKMKEKGDIPEGYSVSREKKERFSLILESASTNQTSMYLCASSWGGSYEQYFGPGTRLTVT.